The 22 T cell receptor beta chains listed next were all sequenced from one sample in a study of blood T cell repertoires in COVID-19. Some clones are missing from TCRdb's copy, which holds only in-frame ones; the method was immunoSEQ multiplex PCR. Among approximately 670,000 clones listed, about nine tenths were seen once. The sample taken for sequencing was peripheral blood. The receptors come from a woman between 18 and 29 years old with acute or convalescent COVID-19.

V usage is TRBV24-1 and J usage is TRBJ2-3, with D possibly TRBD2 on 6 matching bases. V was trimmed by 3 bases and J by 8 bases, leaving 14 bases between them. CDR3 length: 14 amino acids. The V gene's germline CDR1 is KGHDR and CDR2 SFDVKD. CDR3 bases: TGTGCCACCAGTGATCCCCCGGGGGAGCCTACGCAGTATTTT. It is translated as CATSDPPGEPTQYF.

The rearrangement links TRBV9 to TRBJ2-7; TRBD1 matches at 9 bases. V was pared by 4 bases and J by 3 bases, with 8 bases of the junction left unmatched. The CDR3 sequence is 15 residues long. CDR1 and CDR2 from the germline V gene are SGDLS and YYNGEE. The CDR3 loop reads CASSSGQGGYYEQYF. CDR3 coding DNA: TGTGCCAGCAGCTCGGGACAGGGAGGATACTACGAGCAGTACTTC.

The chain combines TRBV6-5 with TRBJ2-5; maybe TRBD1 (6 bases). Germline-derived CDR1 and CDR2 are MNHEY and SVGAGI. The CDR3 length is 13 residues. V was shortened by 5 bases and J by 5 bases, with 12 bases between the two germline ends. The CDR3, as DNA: TGTGCCAGCAGTCGTCAGGGGTTTGAGACCCAGTACTTC. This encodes CASSRQGFETQYF.

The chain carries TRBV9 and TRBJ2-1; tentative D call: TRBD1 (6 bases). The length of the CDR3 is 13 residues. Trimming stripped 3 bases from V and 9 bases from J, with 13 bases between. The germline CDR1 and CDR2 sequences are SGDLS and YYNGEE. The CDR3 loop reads CASSDPWTVEQFF. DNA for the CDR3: TGTGCCAGCAGCGACCCCTGGACAGTTGAGCAGTTCTTC. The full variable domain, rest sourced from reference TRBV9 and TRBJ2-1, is DSGVTQTPKHLITATGQRVTLRCSPRSGDLSVYWYQQSLDQGLQFLIQYYNGEERAKGNILERFSAQQFPDLHSELNLSSLELGDSALYFCASSDPWTVEQFFGPGTRLTVL.

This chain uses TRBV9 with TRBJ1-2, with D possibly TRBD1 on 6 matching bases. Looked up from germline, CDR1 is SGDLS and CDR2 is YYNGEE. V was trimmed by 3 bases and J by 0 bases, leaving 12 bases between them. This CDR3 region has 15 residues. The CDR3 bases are TGTGCCAGCAGCGCGTCAGGGGTGCCTAACTATGGCTACACCTTC. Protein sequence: CASSASGVPNYGYTF. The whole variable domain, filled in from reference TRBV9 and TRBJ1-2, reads DSGVTQTPKHLITATGQRVTLRCSPRSGDLSVYWYQQSLDQGLQFLIQYYNGEERAKGNILERFSAQQFPDLHSELNLSSLELGDSALYFCASSASGVPNYGYTFGSGTRLTVV.

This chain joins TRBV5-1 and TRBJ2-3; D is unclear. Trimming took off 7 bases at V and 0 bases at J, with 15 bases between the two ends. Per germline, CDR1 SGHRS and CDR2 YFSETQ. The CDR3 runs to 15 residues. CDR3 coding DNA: TGCGCCAGCCACACCGAACAGCCTAGCACAGATACGCAGTATTTT. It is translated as CASHTEQPSTDTQYF. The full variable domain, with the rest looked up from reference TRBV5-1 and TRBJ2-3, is KAGVTQTPRYLIKTRGQQVTLSCSPISGHRSVSWYQQTPGQGLQFLFEYFSETQRNKGNFPGRFSGRQFSNSRSEMNVSTLELGDSALYLCASHTEQPSTDTQYFGPGTRLTVL.

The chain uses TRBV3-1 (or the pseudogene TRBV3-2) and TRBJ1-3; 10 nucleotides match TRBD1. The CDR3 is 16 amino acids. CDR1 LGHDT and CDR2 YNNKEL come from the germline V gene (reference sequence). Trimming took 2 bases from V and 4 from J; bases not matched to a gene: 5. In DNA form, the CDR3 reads TGTGCCAGCAGCCAATCCGACAGGGGGCCAGGAAACACCATATATTTT. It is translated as CASSQSDRGPGNTIYF.

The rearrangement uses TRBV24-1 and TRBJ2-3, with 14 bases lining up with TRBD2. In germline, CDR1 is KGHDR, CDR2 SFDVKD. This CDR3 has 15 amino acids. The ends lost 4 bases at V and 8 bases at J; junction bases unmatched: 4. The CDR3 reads CATSERLAGGRTQYF. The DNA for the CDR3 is TGTGCCACCAGTGAAAGACTAGCGGGGGGGCGTACGCAGTATTTT.

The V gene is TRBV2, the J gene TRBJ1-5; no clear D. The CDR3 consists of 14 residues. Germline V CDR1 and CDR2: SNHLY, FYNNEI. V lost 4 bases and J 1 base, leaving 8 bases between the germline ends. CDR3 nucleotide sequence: TGTGCCAGCAGTGTGGCGGCGAGCAATCAGCCCCAGCATTTT. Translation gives CASSVAASNQPQHF.

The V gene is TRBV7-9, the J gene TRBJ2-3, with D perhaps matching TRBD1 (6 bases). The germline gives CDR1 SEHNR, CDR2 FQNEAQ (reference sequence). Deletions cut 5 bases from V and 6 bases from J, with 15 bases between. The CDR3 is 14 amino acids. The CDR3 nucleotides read TGTGCCAGCAGCCCACAGGGCCCCGAGGATACGCAGTATTTT. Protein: CASSPQGPEDTQYF.

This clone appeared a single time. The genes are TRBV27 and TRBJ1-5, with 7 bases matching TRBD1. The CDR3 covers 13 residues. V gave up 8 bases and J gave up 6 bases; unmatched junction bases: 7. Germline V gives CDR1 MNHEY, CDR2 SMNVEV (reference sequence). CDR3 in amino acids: CASGEQGRQPQHF. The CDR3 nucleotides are TGTGCCAGCGGTGAACAGGGGCGTCAGCCCCAGCATTTT.

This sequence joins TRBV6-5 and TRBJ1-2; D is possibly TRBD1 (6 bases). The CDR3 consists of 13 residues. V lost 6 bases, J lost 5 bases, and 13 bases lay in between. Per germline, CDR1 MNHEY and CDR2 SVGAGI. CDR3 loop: CASRLTGQYGYTF. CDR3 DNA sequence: TGTGCCAGCAGACTTACAGGGCAATATGGCTACACCTTC.

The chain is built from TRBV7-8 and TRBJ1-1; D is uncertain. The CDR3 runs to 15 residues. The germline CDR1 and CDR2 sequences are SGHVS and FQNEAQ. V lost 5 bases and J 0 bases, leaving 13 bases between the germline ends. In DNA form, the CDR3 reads TGTGCCAGCAGCCCACACCGGGGTATGAACACTGAAGCTTTCTTT. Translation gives CASSPHRGMNTEAFF.

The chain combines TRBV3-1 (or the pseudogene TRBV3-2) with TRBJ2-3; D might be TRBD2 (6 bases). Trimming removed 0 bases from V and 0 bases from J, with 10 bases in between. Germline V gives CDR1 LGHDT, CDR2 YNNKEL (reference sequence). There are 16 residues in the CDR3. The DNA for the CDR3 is TGTGCCAGCAGCCAAGATCTAGCGAGAAGCACAGATACGCAGTATTTT. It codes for CASSQDLARSTDTQYF.

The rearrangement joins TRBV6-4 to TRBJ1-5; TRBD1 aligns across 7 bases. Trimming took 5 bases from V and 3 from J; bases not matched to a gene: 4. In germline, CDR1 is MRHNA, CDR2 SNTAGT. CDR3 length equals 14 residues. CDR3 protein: CASSPGQTNQPQHF. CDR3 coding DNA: TGTGCCAGCAGTCCGGGACAGACCAATCAGCCCCAGCATTTT.

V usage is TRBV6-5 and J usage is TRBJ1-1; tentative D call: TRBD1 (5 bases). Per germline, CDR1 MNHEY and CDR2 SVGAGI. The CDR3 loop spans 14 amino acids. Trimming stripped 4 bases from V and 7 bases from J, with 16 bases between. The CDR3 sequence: CASSLFTGDGEAFF. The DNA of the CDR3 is TGTGCCAGCAGTTTATTCACAGGAGACGGTGAAGCTTTCTTT.

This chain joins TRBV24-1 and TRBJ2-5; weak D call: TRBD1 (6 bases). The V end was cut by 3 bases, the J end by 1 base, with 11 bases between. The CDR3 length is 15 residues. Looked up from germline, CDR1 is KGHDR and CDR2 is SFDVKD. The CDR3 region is CATSDPAGVQETQYF. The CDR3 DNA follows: TGTGCCACCAGTGATCCCGCAGGGGTCCAAGAGACCCAGTACTTC.

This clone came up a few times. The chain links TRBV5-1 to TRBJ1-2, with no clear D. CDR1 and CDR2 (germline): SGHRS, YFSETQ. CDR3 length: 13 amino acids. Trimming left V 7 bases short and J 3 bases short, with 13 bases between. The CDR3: CASREVSDYGYTF. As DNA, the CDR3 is TGCGCCAGCCGCGAAGTGTCGGACTATGGCTACACCTTC.

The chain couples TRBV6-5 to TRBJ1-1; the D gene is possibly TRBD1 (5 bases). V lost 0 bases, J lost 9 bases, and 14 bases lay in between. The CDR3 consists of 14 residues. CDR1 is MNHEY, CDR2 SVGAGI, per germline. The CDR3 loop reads CASSYSNVGLKAFF. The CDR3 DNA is TGTGCCAGCAGTTACTCGAATGTGGGACTTAAAGCTTTCTTT.

The CDR3 region has the DNA TGTGCCAGCAGTTACTCGAGGGGGAAGAGCAATCAGCCCCAGCATTTT. Translating gives CASSYSRGKSNQPQHF. This sequence joins TRBV6-6 and TRBJ1-5; tentatively, D is TRBD1 (6 bases). Germline assignment: CDR1 MNHNY and CDR2 SVGAGI (reference sequence). Deletions cut 0 bases from V and 1 base from J, with 10 bases between. The CDR3 has 16 residues.

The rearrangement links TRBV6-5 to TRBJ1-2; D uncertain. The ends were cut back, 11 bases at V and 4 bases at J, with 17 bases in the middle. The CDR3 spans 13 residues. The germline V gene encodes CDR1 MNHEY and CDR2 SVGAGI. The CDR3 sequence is CAVDIRTSYGYTF. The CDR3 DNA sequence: TGTGCCGTCGACATCAGGACTTCCTATGGCTACACCTTC.

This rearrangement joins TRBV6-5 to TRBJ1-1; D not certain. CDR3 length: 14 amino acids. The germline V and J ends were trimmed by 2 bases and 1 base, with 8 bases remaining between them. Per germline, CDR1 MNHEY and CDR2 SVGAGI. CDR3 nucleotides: TGTGCCAGCAGTTACGGGCAACCGAACACTGAAGCTTTCTTT. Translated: CASSYGQPNTEAFF.